The 24 T cell receptor beta chains below come from one sample, sequenced in a study of shared clonotypes between healthy human individuals. TCRdb's copy holds only in-frame clones and misses some; the assay was immunoSEQ multiplex PCR. This sample carries 950,000 to 1,100,000 clones, roughly 70% of them seen once, and the ten largest clones take roughly 1.5%. The sample was memory CD4+ T cells sorted from blood. Subset defined: CD45RA-negative fraction. All receptors come from a man aged 18 to 30 in good health.

The chain joins TRBV5-1 to TRBJ1-2, with D tentatively TRBD1 (6 bases). The CDR3 runs 14 residues. Germline CDR1 and CDR2: SGHRS and YFSETQ. Trimming took 0 bases from V and 7 from J, leaving 13 bases between them. CDR3 bases: TGCGCCAGCAGCTTGGATCTGGGGGCGGGTGGCTACACCTTC. Its translation: CASSLDLGAGGYTF.

The chain uses TRBV7-9 and TRBJ2-1; 9 bases agree with TRBD2. Germline trimming cut 0 bases from V and 7 bases from J; bases unmatched to any gene: 4. Per germline, CDR1 SEHNR and CDR2 FQNEAQ (reference sequence). This CDR3 spans 15 amino acids. The CDR3 is CASSLASGGWNEQFF. CDR3 DNA: TGTGCCAGCAGCTTAGCTAGCGGGGGCTGGAATGAGCAGTTCTTC.

CDR3 protein: CSVFSDTQYF. The CDR3 DNA is TGCAGCGTTTTTTCAGATACGCAGTATTTT. This chain uses TRBV29-1 with TRBJ2-3, with no clear D. Germline CDR1 and CDR2: SQVTM and ANQGSEA. Trimming took off 5 bases at V and 4 bases at J, with 4 bases between the two ends. The CDR3 consists of 10 residues.

V usage is TRBV7-2 and J usage is TRBJ2-5, with D possibly TRBD2 on 6 matching bases. Germline V gene data show CDR1 as SGHTA and CDR2 as FQGNSA. Trimming removed 1 base from V and 6 bases from J, with 12 bases in between. The CDR3 extends over 14 amino acids. The CDR3 sequence is CASSLGVGGKTQYF. In nucleotides, the CDR3 is TGTGCCAGCAGCTTAGGCGTGGGAGGAAAGACCCAGTACTTC.

The CDR3 DNA reads TGTGCCAGCAGCTTGTCCGGCGGCTATGGCTACACCTTC. It yields the protein CASSLSGGYGYTF. The chain carries TRBV5-6 and TRBJ1-2; D remains unclear. Per the germline V gene, CDR1 is SGHDT and CDR2 is YYEEEE. This CDR3 comprises 13 residues. With 1 base removed from V and 4 bases from J, the gap between germline ends came to 8 bases.

The chain joins TRBV2 to TRBJ2-7, with 7 bases matching TRBD2. Germline V CDR1 and CDR2: SNHLY, FYNNEI. The CDR3 is 15 amino acids. The V gene end was trimmed by 3 bases and the J gene end by 3 bases; junction bases not matched to a gene: 8. For the CDR3, the DNA is TGTGCCAGCAGTGATTCGGGGGGTTGGATCTACGAGCAGTACTTC. It translates to CASSDSGGWIYEQYF.

Only a few counts were recorded for this clone. CDR3 sequence (DNA): TGCGCCAGCAGCTTGGCCAGAGGGGCGGCCACGAACACCGGGGAGCTGTTTTTT. The encoded protein is CASSLARGAATNTGELFF. V is TRBV5-1 and J is TRBJ2-2; D possibly matches TRBD1 or TRBD2 (5 bases each). Germline CDR1 is SGHRS and CDR2 is YFSETQ. The V end was cut by 0 bases, the J end by 0 bases, with 15 bases between. CDR3 length: 18 residues. Full variable domain (rest looked up from reference TRBV5-1 and TRBJ2-2): KAGVTQTPRYLIKTRGQQVTLSCSPISGHRSVSWYQQTPGQGLQFLFEYFSETQRNKGNFPGRFSGRQFSNSRSEMNVSTLELGDSALYLCASSLARGAATNTGELFFGEGSRLTVL.

This chain joins TRBV10-1 and TRBJ2-3; possible D gene TRBD2, 5 bases. The CDR3 has 16 amino acids. Trimming took 3 bases from V and 0 from J, leaving 13 bases between them. Germline V gene sequence: CDR1 WNHNN, CDR2 SYGVQD (reference sequence). The DNA of the CDR3 is TGCGCCAGCAGTGATCCGGGATCGAAGAGCACAGATACGCAGTATTTT. As protein: CASSDPGSKSTDTQYF.

This clone was recorded only once. The chain has TRBV7-2 and TRBJ2-5, with 8 positions matching TRBD1. The CDR3 contains 14 residues. V gave up 6 bases and J gave up 3 bases; unmatched junction bases: 6. From germline, CDR1 is SGHTA and CDR2 FQGNSA. CDR3 residues: CASSSSTGEETQYF. The DNA of the CDR3 is TGTGCCAGCAGTTCATCGACAGGGGAAGAGACCCAGTACTTC.

The gene calls are TRBV5-1 and TRBJ2-5, with D perhaps matching TRBD2 (5 bases). The V end lost 6 bases, the J end lost 2 bases, and 17 bases lay between the germline ends. The CDR3 is 15 amino acids. In germline, CDR1 is SGHRS, CDR2 YFSETQ. The CDR3 bases are TGCGCCAGCACCGTGGACGGGGTACAACAAGAGACCCAGTACTTC. Residues: CASTVDGVQQETQYF.

The chain is built from TRBV18 and TRBJ2-5, with TRBD1 matching over 8 bases. V lost 6 bases to trimming and J lost 4 bases; unmatched junction nucleotides: 7. This CDR3 is 14 amino acids long. Germline V CDR1 and CDR2: KGHSH, LQKENI. The CDR3 bases are TGTGCCAGCTCGTCCCCAGGGGGCGGAGAGACCCAGTACTTC. Its protein is CASSSPGGGETQYF.

The CDR3 here is CASGQGGSEKLFF. Written as DNA, the CDR3 is TGTGCCAGCGGCCAGGGTGGGTCTGAAAAACTGTTTTTT. The chain joins TRBV5-6 to TRBJ1-4; perhaps TRBD1 as D (5 bases). Germline assignment: CDR1 SGHDT and CDR2 YYEEEE. V gave up 7 bases and J gave up 7 bases, with 14 bases separating them. The CDR3 extends over 13 amino acids.

The chain links TRBV9 to TRBJ2-1; TRBD2 matches at 10 bases. The CDR3 loop spans 17 amino acids. Per the germline V gene, CDR1 is SGDLS and CDR2 is YYNGEE. With V trimmed by 4 bases and J by 5 bases, 12 bases remained unmatched. This CDR3 is CASSPALTSGPDNEQFF. For the CDR3, the DNA is TGTGCCAGCAGCCCGGCCCTGACTAGCGGGCCTGACAATGAGCAGTTCTTC. Full variable domain (rest looked up from reference TRBV9 and TRBJ2-1): DSGVTQTPKHLITATGQRVTLRCSPRSGDLSVYWYQQSLDQGLQFLIQYYNGEERAKGNILERFSAQQFPDLHSELNLSSLELGDSALYFCASSPALTSGPDNEQFFGPGTRLTVL.

The rearrangement joins TRBV5-1 to TRBJ2-2; D possibly corresponds to TRBD1 (6 bases). Trimming shortened V by 3 bases and J by 5 bases, and 11 bases separated the two germline ends. Germline assignment: CDR1 SGHRS and CDR2 YFSETQ. The length of the CDR3 is 14 residues. The CDR3 protein is CASSYTGSTGELFF. In DNA form, the CDR3 reads TGCGCCAGCAGCTATACAGGGTCTACCGGGGAGCTGTTTTTT. Full variable domain (outside the CDR3, taken from reference TRBV5-1 and TRBJ2-2): KAGVTQTPRYLIKTRGQQVTLSCSPISGHRSVSWYQQTPGQGLQFLFEYFSETQRNKGNFPGRFSGRQFSNSRSEMNVSTLELGDSALYLCASSYTGSTGELFFGEGSRLTVL.

The chain joins TRBV6-1 to TRBJ2-6; a possible D gene is TRBD2 (7 bases). CDR1 MNHNS and CDR2 SASEGT come from the germline V gene. This CDR3 has 18 amino acids. Trimming left V 2 bases short and J 0 bases short, with 14 bases between. CDR3 in DNA: TGTGCCAGCAGTGAAACGGGGGGCCGTCGCTCTGGGGCCAACGTCCTGACTTTC. It yields the protein CASSETGGRRSGANVLTF.

This rearrangement joins TRBV18 to TRBJ2-7, with D possibly matching TRBD2 (6 bases). With 8 bases removed from V and 5 bases from J, the gap between germline ends came to 28 bases. CDR1 is KGHSH and CDR2 is LQKENI in the germline V gene. The CDR3 is 17 residues long. The chain's CDR3 is CASAKRVFSQGSDEQYF. The CDR3, as DNA: TGTGCCAGCGCAAAGCGGGTCTTCTCCCAGGGTAGCGACGAGCAGTACTTC.

This clone was found a few times. V gene TRBV21-1 combines with J gene TRBJ1-4; TRBD1 is taken as the D call from the table, unchecked against the DNA. TRBV21-1 is assigned pseudogene status. The CDR3 spans 16 residues. Here the CDR3 DNA reads TGTGCCAGCAGCAAAGACCCTCCAGGAACTAATGAAAAACTGTTTTTT. Amino acids: CASSKDPPGTNEKLFF.

The chain recombines TRBV20-1 with TRBJ2-1; tentative D call: TRBD2 (7 bases). This CDR3 has 11 amino acids. Deletions cut 4 bases from V and 13 bases from J, with 14 bases between. Germline CDR1 is DFQATT and CDR2 is SNEGSKA (reference sequence). CDR3: CSATNGGPQFF. The CDR3 nucleotides are TGCAGTGCTACCAACGGGGGGCCCCAGTTCTTC.

The chain recombines TRBV21-1 with TRBJ2-7; TRBD2 reflects the table's D call only, with no check against the DNA. TRBV21-1 is classified as a pseudogene. This CDR3 has 15 residues. CDR3 in amino acids: CASSKASGVNHEQYF. Here the CDR3 DNA reads TGTGCCAGCAGCAAAGCTTCCGGGGTTAACCACGAGCAGTACTTC.

This sequence joins TRBV5-6 and TRBJ2-7; TRBD2 agrees at 10 bases. The V gene's germline CDR1 is SGHDT and CDR2 YYEEEE. The CDR3 consists of 15 residues. V was clipped by 1 base and J by 3 bases; unmatched bases: 4. The CDR3 DNA reads TGTGCCAGCAGCTTGAGGACTAGCGGCCTCTACGAGCAGTACTTC. This encodes CASSLRTSGLYEQYF.

This clone appeared a few times. The rearrangement links TRBV18 to TRBJ1-2; 7 bases line up with TRBD1. V trimming: 8 bases; J trimming: 6 bases; junction bases outside the gene matches: 9. This CDR3 region has 13 residues. The V gene's germline CDR1 is KGHSH and CDR2 LQKENI. CDR3 sequence reads: CASTRDSLDGYTF. The CDR3 region has the DNA TGTGCCAGCACTCGGGACAGCCTTGATGGCTACACCTTC.

This chain connects TRBV5-1 to TRBJ1-5; D gene unclear. The CDR3 is 15 amino acids. Deletions cut 0 bases from V and 4 bases from J, with 11 bases between. Germline loops: CDR1 SGHRS, CDR2 YFSETQ. CDR3 nucleotide sequence: TGCGCCAGCAGCTTGGCCGGTCAAAGAAATCAGCCCCAGCATTTT. Its protein is CASSLAGQRNQPQHF.

The V gene is TRBV6-5, the J gene TRBJ1-2; no firm D call. Germline loops: CDR1 MNHEY, CDR2 SVGAGI. The CDR3 consists of 11 residues. V lost 5 bases to trimming and J lost 5 bases, with 6 bases between them. CDR3 in DNA: TGTGCCAGCAGTGGTAGTTATGGCTACACCTTC. This sequence encodes CASSGSYGYTF.

This sequence joins TRBV19 and TRBJ2-2; TRBD2 aligns across 9 bases. The germline V gene has CDR1 LNHDA and CDR2 SQIVND (reference sequence). The length of the CDR3 is 16 residues. The V gene end was trimmed by 7 bases and the J gene end by 7 bases; junction bases not matched to a gene: 13. DNA of the CDR3: TGTGCCAGTACGATCCGCGGGAGGGCCGGGAACGGGGAGCTGTTTTTT. Its protein product is CASTIRGRAGNGELFF.